Shown below are 4 T cell receptor beta chains from a single sample sequenced in a study of T cell responses to AZD1222 COVID-19 vaccine. Libraries were prepared by immunoSEQ multiplex PCR; TCRdb keeps only in-frame clonotypes and omits some of them. The repertoire includes under 150,000 clones, about 90% of them detected once, and approximately 8.4% sits in the top ten. The sample in question was peripheral blood, obtained on day 0 of AZD1222 vaccination. These receptor sequences come from an adult in good health.

This sequence joins TRBV5-1 and TRBJ2-5; the D gene is possibly TRBD1 (6 bases). Germline CDR1 and CDR2: SGHRS and YFSETQ. Trimming stripped 1 base from V and 4 bases from J, with 8 bases between. The CDR3 has 13 residues. This CDR3 is CASSLPGVETQYF. Here the CDR3 DNA reads TGCGCCAGCAGCTTGCCAGGGGTAGAGACCCAGTACTTC.

CDR3 DNA sequence: TGTGCCAGCAGTTACACAGGGGTGAAAGTCTATGGCTACACCTTC. Protein: CASSYTGVKVYGYTF. The genes are TRBV6-5 and TRBJ1-2; 7 bases are shared with TRBD1. The CDR3 is 15 residues long. From germline, CDR1 is MNHEY and CDR2 SVGAGI. Trimming at V came to 2 bases and at J to 4 bases, leaving 7 bases not matched to a gene.

The rearrangement joins TRBV27 to TRBJ1-1, with 9 bases aligning to TRBD1. Germline values: CDR1 MNHEY, CDR2 SMNVEV (reference sequence). J lost 5 bases, V lost 2 bases, and 9 bases had no gene match. This CDR3 is 16 amino acids long. CDR3 nucleotides: TGTGCCAGCAGTTTAAACAGGGGGCGTCTTCGGACTGAAGCTTTCTTT. Its protein product is CASSLNRGRLRTEAFF.

This chain connects TRBV28 to TRBJ1-2; the D gene is possibly TRBD1 (6 bases). This CDR3 spans 15 amino acids. V was pared by 2 bases and J by 7 bases, with 17 bases between. Germline-derived CDR1 and CDR2 are MDHEN and SYDVKM. The CDR3 sequence is CASSLPGPGAGGYTF. The CDR3 bases are TGTGCCAGCAGTTTACCCGGTCCAGGGGCTGGTGGCTACACCTTC.